This TCR beta chain was identified during a study of blood T cell repertoires in COVID-19. In the study overall: The analysed material was cDNA or gDNA that came from T cells, B-cell-depleted T cells, or PBMCs.

The V and J ends lost 7 bases and 0 bases respectively, with 13 bases between them. This CDR3 has 14 amino acids. From germline, CDR1 is LNHDA and CDR2 SQIVND (reference sequence). Per the authors' pipeline: Amplified reference gene primers provided the basis for estimating nucleated cell counts. Measured with immunoSEQ multiplex PCR; TCRdb has only the in-frame clones, and not every one. The D gene and trimming were derived from the DNA, and the V and J assignments and clone size from that table. Of some 100,000 clones in the sample, 88% were seen once. Material for sequencing was peripheral blood. The chain is built from TRBV19 and TRBJ2-7, with a tentative D call TRBD1 (6 bases). The clonotype was recovered from a woman over 75 with active COVID-19. The CDR3 nucleotides read TGTGCCAGTACCAGGACAGCCAGCTCCTACGAGCAGTACTTC. It specifies CASTRTASSYEQYF.